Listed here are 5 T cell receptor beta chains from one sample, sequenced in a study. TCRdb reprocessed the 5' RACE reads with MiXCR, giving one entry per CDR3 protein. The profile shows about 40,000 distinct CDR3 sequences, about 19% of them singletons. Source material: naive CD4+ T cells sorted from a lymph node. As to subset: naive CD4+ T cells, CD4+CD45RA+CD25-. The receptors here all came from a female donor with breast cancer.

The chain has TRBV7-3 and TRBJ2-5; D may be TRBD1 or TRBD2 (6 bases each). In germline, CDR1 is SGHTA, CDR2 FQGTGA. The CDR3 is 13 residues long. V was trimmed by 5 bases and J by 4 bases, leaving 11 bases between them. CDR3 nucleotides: TGTGCCAGCAGCATAGGGGGGCGAGAGACCCAGTACTTC. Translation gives CASSIGGRETQYF. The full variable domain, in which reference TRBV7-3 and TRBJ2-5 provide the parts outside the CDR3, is GAGVSQTPSNKVTEKGKYVELRCDPISGHTALYWYRQSLGQGPEFLIYFQGTGAADDSGLPNDRFFAVRPEGSVSTLKIQRTERGDSAVYLCASSIGGRETQYFGPGTRLLVL.

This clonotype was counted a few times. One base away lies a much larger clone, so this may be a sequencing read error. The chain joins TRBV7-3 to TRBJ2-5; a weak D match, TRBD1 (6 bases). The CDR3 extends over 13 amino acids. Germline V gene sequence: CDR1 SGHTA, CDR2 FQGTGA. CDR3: CAISWARGETQYF. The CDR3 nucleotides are TGTGCCATCAGCTGGGCGAGGGGGGAGACCCAGTACTTC.

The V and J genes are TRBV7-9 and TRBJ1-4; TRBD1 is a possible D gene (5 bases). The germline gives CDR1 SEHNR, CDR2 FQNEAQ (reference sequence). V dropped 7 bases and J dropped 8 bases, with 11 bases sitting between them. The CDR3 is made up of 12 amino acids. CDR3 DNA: TGTGCCAGCACCGACTGGGGGGAAAAACTGTTTTTT. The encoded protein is CASTDWGEKLFF.

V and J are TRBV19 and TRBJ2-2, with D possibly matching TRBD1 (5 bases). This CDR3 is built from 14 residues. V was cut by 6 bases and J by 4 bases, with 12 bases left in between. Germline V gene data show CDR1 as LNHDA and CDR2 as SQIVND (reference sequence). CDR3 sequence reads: CASRSGLTTGELFF. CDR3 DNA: TGTGCCAGTAGGTCAGGGCTTACCACCGGGGAGCTGTTTTTT. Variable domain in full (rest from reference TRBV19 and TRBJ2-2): DGGITQSPKYLFRKEGQNVTLSCEQNLNHDAMYWYRQDPGQGLRLIYYSQIVNDFQKGDIAEGYSVSREKKESFPLTVTSAQKNPTAFYLCASRSGLTTGELFFGEGSRLTVL.

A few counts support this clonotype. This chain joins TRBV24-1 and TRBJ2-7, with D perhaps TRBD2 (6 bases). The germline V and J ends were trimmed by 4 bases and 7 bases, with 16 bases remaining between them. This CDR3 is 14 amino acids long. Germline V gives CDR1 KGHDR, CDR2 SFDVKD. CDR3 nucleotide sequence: TGTGCCACCAGTGAGGGAGGTGGAACGGAGGAGCAGTACTTC. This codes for CATSEGGGTEEQYF.